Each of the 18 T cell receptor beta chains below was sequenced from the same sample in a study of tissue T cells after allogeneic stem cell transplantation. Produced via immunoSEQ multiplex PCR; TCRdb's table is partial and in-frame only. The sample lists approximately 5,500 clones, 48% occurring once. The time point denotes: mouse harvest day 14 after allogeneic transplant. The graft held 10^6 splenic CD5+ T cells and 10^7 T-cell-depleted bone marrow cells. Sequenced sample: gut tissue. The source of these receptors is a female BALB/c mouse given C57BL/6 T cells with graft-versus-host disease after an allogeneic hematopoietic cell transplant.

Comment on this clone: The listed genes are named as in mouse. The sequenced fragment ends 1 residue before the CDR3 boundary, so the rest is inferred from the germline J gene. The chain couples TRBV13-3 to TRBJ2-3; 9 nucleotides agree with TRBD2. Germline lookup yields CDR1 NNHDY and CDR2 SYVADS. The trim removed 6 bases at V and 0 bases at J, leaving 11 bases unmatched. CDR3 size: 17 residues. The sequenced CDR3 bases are TGTGCCAGCAAAATGGGGAACTGGGGGGCTAGTGCAGAAACGCTGTAT. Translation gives CASKMGNWGASAETLY. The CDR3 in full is CASKMGNWGASAETLYF.

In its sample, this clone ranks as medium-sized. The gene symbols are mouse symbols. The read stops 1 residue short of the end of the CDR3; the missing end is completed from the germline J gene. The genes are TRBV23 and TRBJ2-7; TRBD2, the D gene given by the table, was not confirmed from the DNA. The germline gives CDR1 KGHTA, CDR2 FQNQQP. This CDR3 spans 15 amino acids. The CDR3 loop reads CSSSQSGLGPYEQYF. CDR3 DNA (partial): TGCTCCAGCAGTCAATCGGGACTGGGGCCCTATGAACAGTAC. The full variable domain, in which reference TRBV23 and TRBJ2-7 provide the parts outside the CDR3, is DAAVTQKPRYLIKMKGQEAEMKCIPEKGHTAVFWYQQKQSKELKFLIYFQNQQPLDQIDMVKERFSAVCPSSSLCSLGIRTCEAEDSALYLCSSSQSGLGPYEQYFGPGTRLTVL.

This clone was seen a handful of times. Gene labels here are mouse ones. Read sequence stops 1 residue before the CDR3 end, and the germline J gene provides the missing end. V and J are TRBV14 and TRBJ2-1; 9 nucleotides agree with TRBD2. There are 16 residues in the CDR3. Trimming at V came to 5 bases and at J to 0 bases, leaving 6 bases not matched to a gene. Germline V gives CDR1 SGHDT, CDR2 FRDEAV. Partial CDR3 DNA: TGTGCCAGCAGCTCCGACTGGGGGTATAACTATGCTGAGCAGTTC. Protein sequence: CASSSDWGYNYAEQF. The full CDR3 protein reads CASSSDWGYNYAEQFF.

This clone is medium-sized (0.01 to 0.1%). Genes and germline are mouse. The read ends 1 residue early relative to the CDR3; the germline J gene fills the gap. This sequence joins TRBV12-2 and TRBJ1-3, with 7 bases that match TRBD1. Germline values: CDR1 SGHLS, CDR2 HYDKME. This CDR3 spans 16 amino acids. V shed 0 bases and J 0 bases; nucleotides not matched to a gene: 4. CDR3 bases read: TGTGCCAGCTCTCTCGAGACAGGGAATTCTGGAAATACGCTCTAT. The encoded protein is CASSLETGNSGNTLY. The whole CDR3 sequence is CASSLETGNSGNTLYF.

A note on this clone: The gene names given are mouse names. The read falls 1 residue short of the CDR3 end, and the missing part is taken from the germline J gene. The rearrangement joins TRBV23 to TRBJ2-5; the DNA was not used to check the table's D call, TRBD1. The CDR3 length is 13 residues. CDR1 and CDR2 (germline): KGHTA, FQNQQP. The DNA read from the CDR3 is TGCTCCAGCAGCCCCGGGACAAAAGACACCCAGTAC. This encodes CSSSPGTKDTQY. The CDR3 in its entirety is CSSSPGTKDTQYF.

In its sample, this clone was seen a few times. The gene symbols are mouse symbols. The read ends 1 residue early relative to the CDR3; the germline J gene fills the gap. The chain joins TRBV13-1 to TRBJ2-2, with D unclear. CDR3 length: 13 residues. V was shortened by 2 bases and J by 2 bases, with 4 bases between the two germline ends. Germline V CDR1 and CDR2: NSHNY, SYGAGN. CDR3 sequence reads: CASSDRNTGQLYF. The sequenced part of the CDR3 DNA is TGTGCCAGCAGTGACAGGAACACCGGGCAGCTCTAC.

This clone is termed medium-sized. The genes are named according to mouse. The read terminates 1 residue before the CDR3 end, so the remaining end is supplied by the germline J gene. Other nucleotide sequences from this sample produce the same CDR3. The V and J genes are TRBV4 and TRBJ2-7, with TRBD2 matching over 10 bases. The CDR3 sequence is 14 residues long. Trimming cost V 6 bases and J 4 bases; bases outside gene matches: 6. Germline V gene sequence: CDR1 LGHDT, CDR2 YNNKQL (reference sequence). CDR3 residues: CASSPGTGAYEQYF. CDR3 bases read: TGTGCCAGCAGTCCCGGGACTGGGGCTTATGAACAGTAC.

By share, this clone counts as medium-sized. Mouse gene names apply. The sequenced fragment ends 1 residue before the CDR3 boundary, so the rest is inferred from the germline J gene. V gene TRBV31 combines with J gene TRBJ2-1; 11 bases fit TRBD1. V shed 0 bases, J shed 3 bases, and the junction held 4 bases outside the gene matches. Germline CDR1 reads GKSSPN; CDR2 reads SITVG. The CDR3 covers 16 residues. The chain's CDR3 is CAWSLGQGEGYAEQFF. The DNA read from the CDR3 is TGTGCCTGGAGTCTGGGACAGGGGGAGGGCTATGCTGAGCAGTTC.

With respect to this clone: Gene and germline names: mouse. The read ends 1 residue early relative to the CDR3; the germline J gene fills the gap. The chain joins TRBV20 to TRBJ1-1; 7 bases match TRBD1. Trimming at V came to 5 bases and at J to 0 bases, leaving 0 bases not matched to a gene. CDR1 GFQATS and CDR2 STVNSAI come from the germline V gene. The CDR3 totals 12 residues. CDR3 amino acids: CGAGTANTEVFF. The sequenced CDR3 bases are TGTGGTGCTGGGACAGCAAACACAGAAGTCTTC.

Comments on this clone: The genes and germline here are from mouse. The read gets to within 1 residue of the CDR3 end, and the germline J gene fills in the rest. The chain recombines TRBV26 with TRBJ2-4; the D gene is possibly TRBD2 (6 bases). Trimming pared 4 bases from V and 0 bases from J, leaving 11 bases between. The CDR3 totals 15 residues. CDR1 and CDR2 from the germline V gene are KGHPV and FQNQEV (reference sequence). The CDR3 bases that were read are TGTGCCAGCAGTCCCGACTGGAGTAGTCAAAACACCTTGTAC. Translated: CASSPDWSSQNTLY. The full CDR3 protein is CASSPDWSSQNTLYF.

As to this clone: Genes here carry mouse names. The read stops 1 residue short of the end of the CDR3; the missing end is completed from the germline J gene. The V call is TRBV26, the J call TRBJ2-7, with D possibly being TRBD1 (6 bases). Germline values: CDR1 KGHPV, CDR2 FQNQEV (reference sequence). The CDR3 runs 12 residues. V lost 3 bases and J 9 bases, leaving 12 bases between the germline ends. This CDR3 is CASSLHTGLQYF. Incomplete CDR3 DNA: TGTGCCAGCAGTCTTCATACAGGGTTACAGTAC. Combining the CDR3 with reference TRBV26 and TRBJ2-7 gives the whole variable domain NSKVIQTPRYLVKGQGQKAKMRCIPEKGHPVVFWYQQNKNNEFKFLINFQNQEVLQQIDMTEKRFSAECPSNSPCSLEIQSSEAGDSALYLCASSLHTGLQYFGPGTRLTVL.

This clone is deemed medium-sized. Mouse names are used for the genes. This chain's CDR3 is CASSLGGEDTQYF. CDR3 bases read: TGTGCCAGCAGTTTAGGGGGGGAGGACACCCAGTAC. The chain couples TRBV15 to TRBJ2-5; D possibly corresponds to TRBD2 (6 bases). The read halts 1 residue ahead of the CDR3 end, with the missing end drawn from the germline J gene. V lost 1 base and J 6 bases, leaving 8 bases between the germline ends. The V gene's germline CDR1 is SGHND and CDR2 FRSKSL. This CDR3 spans 13 amino acids.

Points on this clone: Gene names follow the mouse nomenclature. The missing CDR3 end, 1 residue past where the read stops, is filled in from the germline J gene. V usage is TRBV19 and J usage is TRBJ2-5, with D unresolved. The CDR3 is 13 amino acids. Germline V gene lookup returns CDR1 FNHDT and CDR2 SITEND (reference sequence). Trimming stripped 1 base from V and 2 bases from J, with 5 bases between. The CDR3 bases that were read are TGTGCCAGCAGTATAATTCCCCAAGACACCCAGTAC. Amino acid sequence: CASSIIPQDTQY. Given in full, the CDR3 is CASSIIPQDTQYF.

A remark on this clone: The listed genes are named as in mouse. This chain's CDR3 is CASSLGGDTQYF. The CDR3 DNA, read in part, is TGTGCCAGCTCCCTCGGGGGGGACACCCAGTAC. The chain uses TRBV12-2 and TRBJ2-5; D might be TRBD2 (6 bases). The read falls 1 residue short of the CDR3 end, and the missing part is taken from the germline J gene. Germline V gives CDR1 SGHLS, CDR2 HYDKME. The CDR3 extends over 12 amino acids. Trimming stripped 4 bases from V and 6 bases from J, with 10 bases between.

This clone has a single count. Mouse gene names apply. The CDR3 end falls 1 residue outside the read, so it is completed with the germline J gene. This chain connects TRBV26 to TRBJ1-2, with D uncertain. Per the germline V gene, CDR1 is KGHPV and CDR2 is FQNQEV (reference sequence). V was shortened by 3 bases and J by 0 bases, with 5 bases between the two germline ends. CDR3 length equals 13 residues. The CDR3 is CASSLRANSDYTF. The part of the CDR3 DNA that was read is TGTGCCAGCAGTCTACGGGCAAACTCCGACTACACC.

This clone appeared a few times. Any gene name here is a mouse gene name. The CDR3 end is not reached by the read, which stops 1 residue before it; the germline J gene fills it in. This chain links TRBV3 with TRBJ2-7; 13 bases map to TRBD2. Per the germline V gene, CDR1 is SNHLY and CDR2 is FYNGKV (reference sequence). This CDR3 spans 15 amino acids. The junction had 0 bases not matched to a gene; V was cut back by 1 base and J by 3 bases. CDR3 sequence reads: CASSLGDWGGYEQYF. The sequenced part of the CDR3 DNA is TGTGCCAGCAGCTTAGGGGACTGGGGGGGCTATGAACAGTAC.

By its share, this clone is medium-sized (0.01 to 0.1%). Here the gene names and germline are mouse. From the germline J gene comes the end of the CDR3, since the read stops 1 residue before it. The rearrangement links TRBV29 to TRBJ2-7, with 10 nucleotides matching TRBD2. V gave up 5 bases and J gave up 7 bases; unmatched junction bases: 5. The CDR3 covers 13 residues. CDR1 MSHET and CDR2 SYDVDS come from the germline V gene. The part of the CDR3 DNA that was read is TGTGCTAGCAGTCCGGGACTGGGGCGGGAACAGTAC. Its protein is CASSPGLGREQY. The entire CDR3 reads CASSPGLGREQYF.

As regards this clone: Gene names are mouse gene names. The sequenced CDR3 bases are TGTGCCAGCAGACAGGGTGAAGTCTTC. Residues: CASRQGEVF. The CDR3 reads in full as CASRQGEVFF. The J gene is TRBJ1-1, the V gene TRBV26; TRBD1 might be the D (6 bases). The read ends 1 residue shy of where the CDR3 ends; the end is completed using the germline J gene. This CDR3 is 10 amino acids long. V lost 6 bases and J 8 bases, leaving 7 bases between the germline ends. Germline V lookup: CDR1 KGHPV, CDR2 FQNQEV (reference sequence).